This T cell receptor (beta chain) was sequenced during a study of T cell responses to AZD1222 COVID-19 vaccine. Generated by immunoSEQ multiplex PCR, the TCRdb table keeps only in-frame clones and is missing some. This repertoire shows around 150,000 clones, about 90% found once; its top ten account for 1% to 1.5%. The sequence came from an adult who received the AZD1222 COVID-19 vaccine. The sequenced sample was peripheral blood, obtained 28 days after the second AZD1222 dose.

The CDR3 DNA follows: TGTGCCAGCAGTTTAGGTCGTGGGGCCTACAATGAGCAGTTCTTC. It codes for CASSLGRGAYNEQFF. The chain employs TRBV27 and TRBJ2-1, with D uncertain. V was clipped by 2 bases and J by 2 bases, with 10 bases between them. Germline V gene data show CDR1 as MNHEY and CDR2 as SMNVEV (reference sequence). CDR3 size: 15 residues.